This T cell receptor (beta chain) stems from a study of T cells in Graves' hyperthyroidism and ophthalmopathy. Diagnostic decisions used clinical symptoms, serum thyroxine and TRAb, thyroid ultrasound and orbital computed tomography. Researchers took RNA transcripts and amplified the TCR beta CDR3 regions from them. In the first-round RT-PCR of the TCR CDR3, the HTBI primer set was used. MiXCR, run by TCRdb on the multiplex PCR reads, gives a single entry per CDR3 protein. This table holds around 600,000 distinct CDR3 sequences, approximately 15% found once. Sequenced material: blood. The origin of this receptor is a woman in her twenties or thirties with Graves' hyperthyroidism.

Here the CDR3 DNA reads TGTGCCTGGAGAAGGGACATCTCCTACGAGCAGTACTTC. The encoded protein is CAWRRDISYEQYF. The chain couples TRBV30 to TRBJ2-7, with D maybe TRBD1 (6 bases). This CDR3 has 13 amino acids. V was trimmed by 3 bases and J by 0 bases, leaving 9 bases between them. In germline, CDR1 is GTSNPN, CDR2 SVGIG (reference sequence). The whole variable domain, remainder taken from reference TRBV30 and TRBJ2-7, is SQTIHQWPATLVQPVGSPLSLECTVEGTSNPNLYWYRQAAGRGLQLLFYSVGIGQISSEVPQNLSASRPQDRQFILSSKKLLLSDSGFYLCAWRRDISYEQYFGPGTRLTVT.